Each of the 30 T cell receptor beta chains below was sequenced from the same sample in a study of T-cell reconstitution after alpha-beta-depleted transplantation in children. Construction of the TCRbeta library involved unique molecular identifiers. Each CDR3 protein gets one entry after TCRdb re-called the PCR reads with MiXCR. Of a few hundred thousand distinct CDR3 sequences in the sample, 9.7% were seen once. The sequencing used PBMCs from the stem cell graft donor, collected from the stem cell graft. The origin of the receptors is a human donor who donated a stem cell graft to a child with SCID.

This clonotype was found many times. The genes are TRBV7-3 and TRBJ2-7, with D perhaps matching TRBD1 (5 bases). V lost 5 bases, J lost 7 bases, and 15 bases lay in between. CDR1 and CDR2 (germline): SGHTA, FQGTGA. CDR3 length: 13 amino acids. The CDR3 spells CASSMAGSGEQYF. CDR3 sequence (DNA): TGTGCCAGCAGCATGGCAGGGTCCGGAGAGCAGTACTTC.

Many counts were recorded for this clonotype. This sequence joins TRBV20-1 and TRBJ1-2, with 8 positions matching TRBD1. J gave up 2 bases and V 3 bases, and 11 bases lay outside the gene matches. The germline gives CDR1 DFQATT, CDR2 SNEGSKA (reference sequence). The CDR3 loop spans 16 amino acids. CDR3 DNA sequence: TGCAGTGCTAGCCGCCCAGGGGGCGCCGTGAACTATGGCTACACCTTC. This translates into CSASRPGGAVNYGYTF.

This clonotype was found many times. The chain uses TRBV4-1 and TRBJ2-6, with TRBD1 as a possible D gene (5 bases). V shed 4 bases and J shed 0 bases, with 22 bases lying between them. The V gene's germline CDR1 is MGHRA and CDR2 YSYEKL. This CDR3 contains 20 residues. The CDR3 loop is CASSLRKQDKTFSGANVLTF. The DNA for the CDR3 is TGCGCCAGCAGCCTCCGAAAGCAGGACAAGACCTTCTCTGGGGCCAACGTCCTGACTTTC.

In this sample, this clonotype turned up many times. V is TRBV5-1 and J is TRBJ2-2; 12 positions match TRBD2. Trimming took 4 bases from V and 5 from J; bases not matched to a gene: 3. This CDR3 has 15 residues. The germline CDR1 and CDR2 sequences are SGHRS and YFSETQ. DNA of the CDR3: TGCGCCAGCAGCGGGACTAGCGGGCCAACCGGGGAGCTGTTTTTT. Translating gives CASSGTSGPTGELFF.

This clonotype was detected ten times or more. The chain is built from TRBV5-1 and TRBJ2-5, with a tentative D call TRBD2 (5 bases). V was shortened by 3 bases and J by 1 base, with 10 bases between the two germline ends. Germline CDR1 is SGHRS and CDR2 is YFSETQ. CDR3 size: 14 residues. The DNA for the CDR3 is TGCGCCAGCAGCTCTCTAGGGAGCCAAGAGACCCAGTACTTC. Its protein product is CASSSLGSQETQYF.

This clonotype has ten or more counts. The chain uses TRBV5-1 and TRBJ1-1; D remains ambiguous. The CDR3 runs to 13 residues. With 4 bases removed from V and 1 base from J, the gap between germline ends came to 8 bases. The V gene's germline CDR1 is SGHRS and CDR2 YFSETQ. CDR3 amino acids: CASSPSGNTEAFF. The CDR3 nucleotides read TGCGCCAGCAGCCCGTCGGGGAACACTGAAGCTTTCTTT.

This chain joins TRBV5-1 and TRBJ2-2, with TRBD2 identical over 11 bases. The V gene's germline CDR1 is SGHRS and CDR2 YFSETQ. J was trimmed by 3 bases and V by 5 bases; bases with no gene match: 3. This CDR3 spans 15 amino acids. The DNA of the CDR3 is TGCGCCAGCAGGTTGACTAGCGGGGACACCGGGGAGCTGTTTTTT. This translates into CASRLTSGDTGELFF.

Of note for this clonotype: A junction end diverges from the germline sequence, so it may reflect a read error. The chain employs TRBV15 and TRBJ2-1; no reliable D call. This CDR3 is built from 16 residues. Germline assignment: CDR1 LNHNV and CDR2 YYDKDF (reference sequence). CDR3 bases: TGTGCCAACAGCAGAGATCGGGCAGATACCTACAATGAGCAGTTCTTC. Its protein product is CANSRDRADTYNEQFF.

The chain is built from TRBV27 and TRBJ1-1; possibly TRBD1 for D (5 bases). CDR1 and CDR2 (germline): MNHEY, SMNVEV (reference sequence). CDR3 length equals 13 residues. V lost 3 bases and J lost 7, with 12 bases in between. The DNA of the CDR3 is TGTGCCAGCAGTTTGATTCGACAGAATGAAGCTTTCTTT. It encodes CASSLIRQNEAFF.

This clonotype was seen ten or more times. The rearrangement links TRBV29-1 to TRBJ1-5; D remains unclear. Germline V gives CDR1 SQVTM, CDR2 ANQGSEA. V was cut by 3 bases and J by 4 bases, with 10 bases left in between. The CDR3 contains 13 residues. DNA of the CDR3: TGCAGCGTTGATTTCTTCGGTAATCAGCCCCAGCATTTT. It specifies CSVDFFGNQPQHF.

This clonotype was found many times. V and J are TRBV12-3 or TRBV12-4 and TRBJ2-1, with D uncertain. Trimming shortened V by 2 bases and J by 5 bases, and 7 bases separated the two germline ends. This CDR3 has 13 amino acids. In DNA, the CDR3 is TGTGCCAGCAGTTTAAGGGCCAACAATGAGCAGTTCTTC. Its protein product is CASSLRANNEQFF.

This clonotype was found many times. The chain carries TRBV29-1 and TRBJ1-1; D is possibly TRBD1 (6 bases). Germline CDR1 is SQVTM and CDR2 is ANQGSEA. CDR3 length: 14 amino acids. Trimming cost V 6 bases and J 2 bases, with 16 bases left between them. CDR3 in DNA: TGCAGCGTGGAGAGGGGGGGGCCTAACACTGAAGCTTTCTTT. Its protein product is CSVERGGPNTEAFF.

This clonotype was counted a few times. CDR3 bases: TGTGCCAGCAGTGAAATCCCAGGGGTCAACACTGAAGCTTTCTTT. Its translation is CASSEIPGVNTEAFF. The genes are TRBV6-1 and TRBJ1-1, with a weak D call TRBD1 (6 bases). The CDR3 is 15 amino acids. The germline V gene has CDR1 MNHNS and CDR2 SASEGT. V dropped 2 bases and J dropped 2 bases, with 12 bases sitting between them.

This clonotype came up many times. The chain joins TRBV5-1 to TRBJ2-5; no reliable D call. Trimming shortened V by 1 base and J by 2 bases, and 6 bases separated the two germline ends. Germline loops: CDR1 SGHRS, CDR2 YFSETQ. This CDR3 has 13 amino acids. The CDR3 region has the DNA TGCGCCAGCAGCTTGTACAGACAAGAGACCCAGTACTTC. This codes for CASSLYRQETQYF.

In this sample, this clonotype turned up many times. The J gene is TRBJ2-3, the V gene TRBV20-1; no clear D. Trimming cost V 6 bases and J 5 bases, with 18 bases left between them. The CDR3 spans 14 residues. CDR1 is DFQATT and CDR2 is SNEGSKA in the germline V gene (reference sequence). CDR3 in amino acids: CSAEIRDPGDTQYF. Here the CDR3 DNA reads TGCAGTGCCGAGATTAGAGATCCGGGAGATACGCAGTATTTT.

This clonotype has a count of ten or more. V is TRBV5-8 and J is TRBJ2-7; possible D gene TRBD1, 5 bases. Trimming removed 2 bases from V and 0 bases from J, with 12 bases in between. The CDR3 has 15 residues. The germline CDR1 and CDR2 sequences are SGHTS and YDEGEE. This CDR3 reads CASSFSQGGSYEQYF. The CDR3, as DNA: TGTGCCAGCAGCTTTTCTCAGGGTGGCTCCTACGAGCAGTACTTC.

In this sample, this clonotype turned up many times. The rearrangement uses TRBV6-5 and TRBJ1-1; weak D call: TRBD1 (5 bases). Germline CDR1 and CDR2: MNHEY and SVGAGI. V dropped 4 bases and J dropped 1 base, with 10 bases sitting between them. The CDR3 contains 14 residues. CDR3 sequence: CASSLIGTNTEAFF. The CDR3, as DNA: TGTGCCAGCAGTTTAATCGGGACGAACACTGAAGCTTTCTTT.

This clonotype was seen ten or more times. The V gene is TRBV5-4, the J gene TRBJ1-2; no reliable D call. V was trimmed by 5 bases and J by 4 bases, leaving 18 bases between them. The CDR3 runs 15 residues. CDR1 is SGHNT, CDR2 YYREEE, per germline (reference sequence). CDR3 nucleotides: TGTGCCAGCAGTTCTGCTTTGGGAGGCCGCTATGGCTACACCTTC. Amino acid sequence: CASSSALGGRYGYTF.

Details on this clonotype: With a much larger clone just one base away, this may be a read error. The CDR3 does not end in the conserved phenylalanine or tryptophan, so this is likely a read error. V is TRBV5-5 and J is TRBJ2-5, with no clear D. This CDR3 has 15 amino acids. Germline V gene lookup returns CDR1 SGHKS and CDR2 YYEKEE (reference sequence). Between the trimmed V and J ends, which lost 0 bases and 1 base, there was a span of 10 bases. CDR3 sequence reads: CASSLGPGFQETQYL. The CDR3 coding sequence is TGTGCCAGCAGCTTGGGACCTGGGTTCCAAGAGACCCAGTACCTC.

This clonotype showed up many times. The chain couples TRBV4-1 to TRBJ2-3; maybe TRBD2 (5 bases). The germline V and J ends were trimmed by 1 base and 2 bases, with 13 bases remaining between them. The CDR3 sequence is 16 residues long. Germline CDR1 MGHRA, CDR2 YSYEKL. This CDR3 is CASSQAGELDTDTQYF. The CDR3 coding sequence is TGCGCCAGCAGCCAAGCTGGGGAACTAGACACAGATACGCAGTATTTT.

This clonotype was recorded at least ten times. This rearrangement joins TRBV5-1 to TRBJ1-1, with unresolved D. V lost 4 bases and J 7 bases, leaving 17 bases between the germline ends. Germline V gene data show CDR1 as SGHRS and CDR2 as YFSETQ. This CDR3 region has 14 residues. CDR3 region: CASSQTDPRLEAFF. The CDR3 region has the DNA TGCGCCAGCAGCCAAACAGACCCTCGCCTTGAAGCTTTCTTT.

At least ten counts were recorded for this clonotype. The V gene is TRBV7-2, the J gene TRBJ2-5; tentatively, D is TRBD1 or TRBD2 (6 bases each). The CDR3 sequence is 16 residues long. With 5 bases removed from V and 5 bases from J, the gap between germline ends came to 21 bases. The germline V gene has CDR1 SGHTA and CDR2 FQGNSA. CDR3 amino acids: CASSAQAVGGWETQYF. For the CDR3, the DNA is TGTGCCAGCAGCGCCCAGGCGGTGGGGGGCTGGGAGACCCAGTACTTC. The whole variable domain, remainder taken from reference TRBV7-2 and TRBJ2-5, is GAGVSQSPSNKVTEKGKDVELRCDPISGHTALYWYRQSLGQGLEFLIYFQGNSAPDKSGLPSDRFSAERTGGSVSTLTIQRTQQEDSAVYLCASSAQAVGGWETQYFGPGTRLLVL.

This clonotype appeared a few times. The genes are TRBV12-3 or TRBV12-4 and TRBJ1-6; maybe TRBD1 (5 bases). CDR3 length: 13 amino acids. V was shortened by 5 bases and J by 6 bases, with 8 bases between the two germline ends. CDR3 DNA: TGTGCCAGCAGTCGGGACGGTAATTCACCCCTCCACTTT. This translates into CASSRDGNSPLHF.

This clonotype appeared many times. The gene calls are TRBV27 and TRBJ2-3; D is possibly TRBD1 (5 bases). Trimming cost V 11 bases and J 10 bases, with 25 bases left between them. Germline values: CDR1 MNHEY, CDR2 SMNVEV (reference sequence). The CDR3 covers 14 residues. The CDR3 loop reads CASLRDRGDSAQYF. The DNA of the CDR3 is TGTGCCTCCCTCCGCGACAGAGGAGACTCTGCGCAGTATTTT.

The V call is TRBV5-1, the J call TRBJ1-3; D is possibly TRBD1 (5 bases). Germline assignment: CDR1 SGHRS and CDR2 YFSETQ. The V end was cut by 4 bases, the J end by 2 bases, with 10 bases between. The CDR3 runs to 14 residues. The DNA of the CDR3 is TGCGCCAGCAGCGTCGGGACGGCTGGAAACACCATATATTTT. This translates into CASSVGTAGNTIYF.

The V call is TRBV30, the J call TRBJ2-7; maybe TRBD2 (6 bases). The CDR3 spans 17 residues. V lost 2 bases and J lost 6, with 26 bases in between. In germline, CDR1 is GTSNPN, CDR2 SVGIG (reference sequence). The CDR3 region has the DNA TGTGCCTGGAGTCCCTTCGGCTTGGCGGGGAGATGGATCGAGCAGTACTTC. Amino acids: CAWSPFGLAGRWIEQYF.

This clonotype appeared many times. The genes are TRBV5-1 and TRBJ1-4, with D unclear. V was pared by 4 bases and J by 0 bases, with 10 bases between. The CDR3 sequence is 15 residues long. Germline CDR1 SGHRS, CDR2 YFSETQ. CDR3 sequence reads: CASSAWSTTNEKLFF. As DNA, the CDR3 is TGCGCCAGCAGCGCATGGAGCACAACTAATGAAAAACTGTTTTTT.

This clonotype was observed many times. The chain combines TRBV5-1 with TRBJ1-1; D is possibly TRBD1 (5 bases). The CDR3 covers 14 residues. The V and J ends lost 3 bases and 1 base respectively, with 10 bases between them. From germline, CDR1 is SGHRS and CDR2 YFSETQ. CDR3 loop: CASSSGTKNTEAFF. The CDR3 nucleotides read TGCGCCAGCAGCTCCGGGACGAAGAACACTGAAGCTTTCTTT. Full variable domain (remainder filled in from reference TRBV5-1 and TRBJ1-1): KAGVTQTPRYLIKTRGQQVTLSCSPISGHRSVSWYQQTPGQGLQFLFEYFSETQRNKGNFPGRFSGRQFSNSRSEMNVSTLELGDSALYLCASSSGTKNTEAFFGQGTRLTVV.

This clonotype was seen only a few times. The CDR3 DNA reads as TGCGCCAGCAGCTTGGGGGACAGCTATTCTGGGGCCAACGTCCTGACTTTC. Protein: CASSLGDSYSGANVLTF. The chain has TRBV5-1 and TRBJ2-6; 7 bases agree with TRBD1. The CDR3 runs 17 residues. Germline CDR1 is SGHRS and CDR2 is YFSETQ. V was pared by 0 bases and J by 1 base, with 4 bases of the junction left unmatched.

This clonotype was detected many times. The V call is TRBV7-2, the J call TRBJ2-5, with D unclear. The germline gives CDR1 SGHTA, CDR2 FQGNSA. This CDR3 is built from 13 residues. The V end was cut by 1 base, the J end by 4 bases, with 7 bases between. The CDR3 region is CASSLELGETQYF. The CDR3 DNA reads TGTGCCAGCAGCTTAGAATTGGGAGAGACCCAGTACTTC.